The rows below give T cell receptor beta chains drawn from one sample of a study of T cell repertoires in cytomegalovirus infection. In TCRdb, the reads were re-called with MiXCR into one record per CDR3 protein. The data contain approximately 140,000 distinct CDR3 sequences, more than 7% of them singletons. The sequenced sample consisted of PBMCs. The receptors here all came from a human donor in good health (CMV status not recorded). Some clones in this sample may be carry-over from other donors' samples. The CDR3 runs from the conserved cysteine through the conserved F or W. Each record gives: CDR3 length, D gene, clone size, J gene, V gene, CDR3 protein, CDR3 DNA. The D gene is left open where the match is weak. Clone sizes are given selectively: once, few, many, or a class where the clone is expanded.

>16|NA|few|TRBJ2-3|TRBV28
CASTPAGLVGTDTQYF
TGTGCCAGCACCCCCGCAGGCCTAGTTGGTACAGATACGCAGTATTTT
>13|NA|NA|TRBJ2-1|TRBV6-2/TRBV6-3
CASSWLQDGEQFF
TGTGCCAGCAGTTGGCTGCAGGACGGCGAGCAGTTCTTC
>16|TRBD1|many|TRBJ2-5|TRBV6-2/TRBV6-3
CASSYPSDRDQETQYF
TGTGCCAGCAGTTATCCCTCCGACAGGGACCAAGAGACCCAGTACTTC
>13|NA|NA|TRBJ2-4|TRBV25-1
CASSGEAKNIQYF
TGTGCCAGCAGTGGGGAGGCCAAAAACATTCAGTACTTC
>14|NA|many|TRBJ1-1|TRBV19
CASSFPGGRTEAFF
TGTGCCAGTAGCTTCCCGGGGGGCAGGACTGAAGCTTTCTTT
>12|NA|many|TRBJ1-2|TRBV30
CAWSGGLSGYTF
TGTGCCTGGTCTGGGGGGCTCAGCGGCTACACCTTC
>15|NA|NA|TRBJ2-2|TRBV6-8
CASMKGPANTGELFF
TGTGCCAGCATGAAAGGACCCGCGAACACCGGGGAGCTGTTTTTT
>16|TRBD2|few|TRBJ2-7|TRBV3-1
CASSQDSPSGAYEQYF
TGTGCCAGCAGCCAAGATTCCCCTAGCGGGGCCTACGAGCAGTACTTC
>16|TRBD1|NA|TRBJ2-3|TRBV5-1
CASSAGTVKSTDTQYF
TGCGCCAGCAGCGCCGGGACAGTAAAATCGACAGATACGCAGTATTTT
>12|NA|many|TRBJ1-2|TRBV7-9
CASSYRHGGYTF
TGTGCCAGCAGCTACCGACACGGTGGCTACACCTTC
>13|NA|many|TRBJ1-2|TRBV4-1
CASSQEWGGGYTF
TGCGCCAGCAGCCAAGAGTGGGGAGGCGGCTACACCTTC
>14|NA|many|TRBJ2-7|TRBV28
CASSLDGLPIEQYF
TGTGCCAGCAGTTTGGACGGGTTGCCCATCGAGCAGTACTTC
>16|TRBD2|many|TRBJ2-7|TRBV4-1
CASSQDAGTRPLEQYF
TGCGCCAGCAGCCAGGATGCCGGGACTAGGCCCCTCGAGCAGTACTTC
>17|TRBD2|many|TRBJ2-1|TRBV12-3/TRBV12-4
CASSFYATSGGADEQFF
TGTGCCAGCAGTTTTTACGCGACTAGCGGGGGGGCCGATGAGCAGTTCTTC
>15|NA|many|TRBJ1-2|TRBV6-6
CASSYAQGNDYGYTF
TGTGCCAGCAGTTACGCTCAGGGAAACGACTATGGCTACACCTTC
>13|NA|many|TRBJ2-5|TRBV15
CATSRDQEETQYF
TGTGCCACCAGCAGAGATCAGGAAGAGACCCAGTACTTC
>17|TRBD1|many|TRBJ1-4|TRBV18
CASSPNQPGTGDEKLFF
TGTGCCAGCTCACCTAATCAGCCCGGGACAGGGGATGAAAAACTGTTTTTT
>13|NA|many|TRBJ2-5|TRBV25-1
CASSEYSQETQYF
TGTGCCAGCAGTGAATATTCCCAAGAGACCCAGTACTTC
>14|TRBD2|many|TRBJ2-3|TRBV28
CASRNGGSVHTQYF
TGTGCCAGCAGGAACGGGGGGTCAGTCCATACGCAGTATTTT
>15|NA|many|TRBJ2-7|TRBV3-1
CASSPDSEGSYEQYF
TGTGCCAGCAGCCCCGACAGCGAAGGGTCCTACGAGCAGTACTTC
>14|NA|many|TRBJ2-5|TRBV2
CASNPNRDSETQYF
TGTGCCAGCAATCCTAACCGGGACTCTGAGACCCAGTACTTC
>11|NA|NA|TRBJ1-1|TRBV19
CVTWRAAEAFF
TGTGTCACCTGGAGGGCGGCTGAAGCTTTCTTT
>16|TRBD1|many|TRBJ2-2|TRBV7-8
CASSLATGMDTGELFF
TGTGCCAGCAGCTTGGCGACAGGGATGGACACCGGGGAGCTGTTTTTT
>15|TRBD1|many|TRBJ2-3|TRBV12-3/TRBV12-4
CASSPLTGGRDTQYF
TGTGCCAGCAGTCCCCTGACAGGGGGACGGGATACGCAGTATTTT
>12|NA|many|TRBJ1-5|TRBV12-3/TRBV12-4
CASARGNQPQHF
TGTGCCAGCGCCCGAGGGAACCAGCCCCAGCATTTT
>18|NA|many|TRBJ2-1|TRBV7-2
CASSLSRPQTSSYNEQFF
TGTGCCAGCAGCTTAAGCCGTCCACAGACTTCCTCCTACAATGAGCAGTTCTTC
>16|TRBD1|many|TRBJ1-1|TRBV28
CASSFPGTDPITEAFF
TGTGCCAGCAGTTTCCCCGGGACAGATCCTATCACTGAAGCTTTCTTT
>15|TRBD1|many|TRBJ1-2|TRBV5-8
CASSFPFGTVVGYTF
TGTGCCAGCAGCTTCCCTTTCGGGACAGTTGTGGGCTACACCTTC